This T cell receptor beta chain is from a study of blood T cell repertoires in COVID-19. About the research overall: Some COVID-19 samples were acute and others convalescent; all came from the United States, Italy and Spain. T cells, B-cell-depleted T cells, or PBMCs provided the cDNA or gDNA that served as material.

J gave up 8 bases and V 6 bases, and 15 bases lay outside the gene matches. In germline, CDR1 is MNHEY, CDR2 SVGAGI. This CDR3 is built from 15 residues. Authors' data handling: Nucleated cell counts were estimated from reference gene primer amplification. Method: immunoSEQ multiplex PCR; TCRdb's copy keeps in-frame clones and lacks some. The D gene and trimming were derived from the DNA, and the V and J assignments and clone size from that table. The table lists about 160,000 clones, around 84% of them singletons. The sample was peripheral blood. The receptor comes from a human donor with acute or convalescent COVID-19. The donor label of this sample is uncertain. This rearrangement joins TRBV6-5 to TRBJ1-1; TRBD1 matches 7 bases. CDR3: CASRGRYTGVHEAFF. CDR3 nucleotide sequence: TGTGCCAGCAGGGGCAGATACACAGGGGTTCACGAAGCTTTCTTT.